A selection of T cell receptor beta chains follows, all from one sample in a study of blood T cell repertoires in COVID-19. The repertoire was sequenced with immunoSEQ multiplex PCR; TCRdb's copy has only in-frame clones and lacks some. Of a few hundred thousand clones listed, approximately 87% are singletons. Sequenced material: peripheral blood. These receptors were obtained from a man in his sixties with acute or convalescent COVID-19. Each CDR3 is given with its conserved first and last residue. Each record gives: V gene, D gene, J gene, clone size, CDR3 protein, CDR3 DNA. A D gene is named only where the DNA matches it firmly. Clone sizes are given selectively: once, few, many, or a class where the clone is expanded.

v_call: TRBV11-1
d_call: .
j_call: TRBJ2-5
clone_size: .
cdr3_aa: CASSSRTAQETQYF
cdr3_nt: TGTGCCAGCAGCTCCCGGACAGCCCAAGAGACCCAGTACTTC

v_call: TRBV3-1/TRBV3-2
d_call: .
j_call: TRBJ1-2
clone_size: .
cdr3_aa: CASSQVAGEGYTF
cdr3_nt: TGTGCCAGCAGCCAAGTGGCAGGGGAAGGCTACACCTTC

v_call: TRBV18
d_call: TRBD2
j_call: TRBJ2-1
clone_size: .
cdr3_aa: CASSPGAGGLNEQFF
cdr3_nt: TGTGCCAGCTCACCGGGGGCGGGAGGCCTTAATGAGCAGTTCTTC

v_call: TRBV25-1
d_call: TRBD2
j_call: TRBJ2-1
clone_size: .
cdr3_aa: CASSEYKTSNNEQFF
cdr3_nt: TGTGCCAGCAGTGAATATAAGACTAGCAACAATGAGCAGTTCTTC

v_call: TRBV9
d_call: TRBD2
j_call: TRBJ2-2
clone_size: .
cdr3_aa: CASSSSGGRASGELFF
cdr3_nt: TGTGCCAGCAGCTCTAGCGGAGGGAGGGCCAGCGGGGAGCTGTTTTTT

v_call: TRBV27
d_call: .
j_call: TRBJ1-2
clone_size: .
cdr3_aa: CASSPREGIGYTF
cdr3_nt: TGTGCCAGCAGTCCCCGGGAGGGAATTGGCTACACCTTC

v_call: TRBV18
d_call: .
j_call: TRBJ1-2
clone_size: .
cdr3_aa: CASSPGENYGYTF
cdr3_nt: TGTGCCAGTTCACCAGGAGAGAACTATGGCTACACCTTC

v_call: TRBV27
d_call: TRBD1
j_call: TRBJ1-5
clone_size: .
cdr3_aa: CASSSRTGLQPQHF
cdr3_nt: TGTGCCAGCAGTTCCCGGACAGGGCTTCAGCCCCAGCATTTT

v_call: TRBV30
d_call: .
j_call: TRBJ1-5
clone_size: .
cdr3_aa: CAWSAGTFGNQPQHF
cdr3_nt: TGTGCCTGGAGCGCCGGTACCTTCGGCAATCAGCCCCAGCATTTT

v_call: TRBV5-1
d_call: .
j_call: TRBJ2-2
clone_size: .
cdr3_aa: CASSPTGSNTGELFF
cdr3_nt: TGCGCCAGCAGTCCTACCGGGTCGAACACCGGGGAGCTGTTTTTT

v_call: TRBV5-4
d_call: TRBD2
j_call: TRBJ2-7
clone_size: once
cdr3_aa: CASSTSPSGSLYEQYF
cdr3_nt: TGTGCCAGCAGTACCTCCCCTAGCGGGAGTCTATACGAGCAGTACTTC

v_call: TRBV28
d_call: TRBD1
j_call: TRBJ2-2
clone_size: .
cdr3_aa: CASSLLGTANTGELFF
cdr3_nt: TGTGCCAGCAGTTTATTGGGGACAGCGAACACCGGGGAGCTGTTTTTT

v_call: TRBV19
d_call: TRBD2
j_call: TRBJ2-3
clone_size: .
cdr3_aa: CASSITSGRTDTQYF
cdr3_nt: TGTGCCAGTAGTATAACTAGCGGGAGAACAGATACGCAGTATTTT

v_call: TRBV19
d_call: .
j_call: TRBJ1-4
clone_size: .
cdr3_aa: CASSMMGLRDEKLFF
cdr3_nt: TGTGCCAGTAGTATGATGGGGCTTAGGGATGAAAAACTGTTTTTT

v_call: TRBV18
d_call: .
j_call: TRBJ2-3
clone_size: few
cdr3_aa: CASSPPASTDTQYF
cdr3_nt: TGTGCCAGCTCACCACCGGCCTCCACAGATACGCAGTATTTT

v_call: TRBV24-1
d_call: .
j_call: TRBJ2-7
clone_size: .
cdr3_aa: CATSDLDSYEQYF
cdr3_nt: TGTGCCACCAGTGATTTGGACAGCTACGAGCAGTACTTC

v_call: TRBV7-4
d_call: .
j_call: TRBJ1-5
clone_size: .
cdr3_aa: CASSIYRGFQPQHF
cdr3_nt: TGTGCCAGCAGCATCTATAGGGGGTTTCAGCCCCAGCATTTT

v_call: TRBV6-5
d_call: TRBD2
j_call: TRBJ2-2
clone_size: .
cdr3_aa: CASSYRGAGELFF
cdr3_nt: TGTGCCAGCAGTTACCGGGGGGCCGGGGAGCTGTTTTTT

v_call: TRBV2
d_call: .
j_call: TRBJ2-3
clone_size: .
cdr3_aa: CASKTVASTDTQYF
cdr3_nt: TGTGCCAGCAAGACAGTGGCAAGCACAGATACGCAGTATTTT

v_call: TRBV30
d_call: .
j_call: TRBJ1-6
clone_size: once
cdr3_aa: CAWSVTSNSPLHF
cdr3_nt: TGTGCCTGGAGTGTAACATCTAATTCACCCCTCCACTTT

v_call: TRBV23-1
d_call: .
j_call: TRBJ1-5
clone_size: .
cdr3_aa: CASSHYYQPQHF
cdr3_nt: TGCGCCAGCAGTCACTATTATCAGCCCCAGCATTTT

v_call: TRBV10-3
d_call: .
j_call: TRBJ1-1
clone_size: .
cdr3_aa: CAISELDRRNTEAFF
cdr3_nt: TGTGCCATCAGCGAGCTTGACAGGCGGAACACTGAAGCTTTCTTT

v_call: TRBV28
d_call: TRBD1
j_call: TRBJ1-1
clone_size: once
cdr3_aa: CASSPIQGVTEAFF
cdr3_nt: TGTGCCAGCAGCCCTATACAGGGGGTCACTGAAGCTTTCTTT

v_call: TRBV11-2
d_call: .
j_call: TRBJ2-7
clone_size: few
cdr3_aa: CASSTDRRGNEQYF
cdr3_nt: TGTGCCAGCAGCACCGACAGGCGGGGGAACGAGCAGTACTTC

v_call: TRBV10-3
d_call: TRBD1
j_call: TRBJ1-4
clone_size: .
cdr3_aa: CAISTGGTNEKLFF
cdr3_nt: TGTGCCATCAGCACAGGGGGAACTAATGAAAAACTGTTTTTT

v_call: TRBV15
d_call: TRBD2
j_call: TRBJ2-7
clone_size: .
cdr3_aa: CATGEGLVYEQYF
cdr3_nt: TGTGCCACGGGGGAGGGACTAGTATACGAGCAGTACTTC

v_call: TRBV28
d_call: .
j_call: TRBJ2-7
clone_size: .
cdr3_aa: CASTQGPYEQYF
cdr3_nt: TGTGCCAGTACTCAGGGCCCCTACGAGCAGTACTTC

v_call: TRBV28
d_call: .
j_call: TRBJ1-5
clone_size: .
cdr3_aa: CANKAGGGANQPQHF
cdr3_nt: TGTGCCAACAAAGCCGGCGGAGGGGCAAATCAGCCCCAGCATTTT

v_call: TRBV20-1
d_call: TRBD2
j_call: TRBJ2-7
clone_size: .
cdr3_aa: CSASSGTYEQYF
cdr3_nt: TGCAGTGCCAGTAGCGGGACCTACGAGCAGTACTTC

v_call: TRBV5-4
d_call: .
j_call: TRBJ2-6
clone_size: .
cdr3_aa: CASSSEVISEGSGANVLTF
cdr3_nt: TGTGCCAGCAGCTCCGAGGTGATCTCGGAGGGCTCTGGGGCCAACGTCCTGACTTTC

v_call: TRBV29-1
d_call: .
j_call: TRBJ1-2
clone_size: .
cdr3_aa: CSVEREAATNYGYTF
cdr3_nt: TGCAGCGTTGAGAGGGAGGCGGCAACTAACTATGGCTACACCTTC

v_call: TRBV7-3
d_call: TRBD2
j_call: TRBJ2-7
clone_size: .
cdr3_aa: CASSPAGAGGTYEQYF
cdr3_nt: TGTGCCAGCAGCCCTGCTGGGGCGGGGGGCACCTACGAGCAGTACTTC

v_call: TRBV11-2
d_call: .
j_call: TRBJ2-5
clone_size: .
cdr3_aa: CASSRVGETQYF
cdr3_nt: TGTGCCAGCAGTAGAGTTGGAGAGACCCAGTACTTC

v_call: TRBV19
d_call: .
j_call: TRBJ2-1
clone_size: .
cdr3_aa: CASSGGLRRGNEQFF
cdr3_nt: TGTGCCAGTAGTGGGGGTTTGAGGAGGGGCAATGAGCAGTTCTTC

v_call: TRBV21-1
d_call: .
j_call: TRBJ2-1
clone_size: .
cdr3_aa: CASSKGLVGGLAGDNEQFF
cdr3_nt: TGTGCCAGCAGCAAGGGTCTTGTGGGGGGACTAGCGGGAGACAATGAGCAGTTCTTC

v_call: TRBV9
d_call: .
j_call: TRBJ1-2
clone_size: .
cdr3_aa: CASSVDGRAPVYGYTF
cdr3_nt: TGTGCCAGCAGCGTAGACGGCAGGGCACCAGTCTATGGCTACACCTTC

v_call: TRBV9
d_call: TRBD1
j_call: TRBJ1-6
clone_size: once
cdr3_aa: CASSVGQGASNNSPLHF
cdr3_nt: TGTGCCAGCAGCGTTGGGCAGGGGGCCTCAAATAATTCACCCCTCCACTTT

v_call: TRBV5-1
d_call: .
j_call: TRBJ1-1
clone_size: .
cdr3_aa: CASSLVEASEAFF
cdr3_nt: TGCGCCAGCAGCTTGGTCGAGGCATCTGAAGCTTTCTTT

v_call: TRBV28
d_call: .
j_call: TRBJ1-2
clone_size: .
cdr3_aa: CASSFVRAIPLYGYTF
cdr3_nt: TGTGCCAGCAGTTTTGTCAGGGCCATCCCCCTTTATGGCTACACCTTC

v_call: TRBV4-3
d_call: TRBD2
j_call: TRBJ2-1
clone_size: .
cdr3_aa: CASSQSTSGAVGEQFF
cdr3_nt: TGCGCCAGCAGCCAAAGTACTAGCGGGGCGGTCGGAGAGCAGTTCTTC

v_call: TRBV6-1
d_call: .
j_call: TRBJ2-7
clone_size: .
cdr3_aa: CASSEYVGQNHYEQYF
cdr3_nt: TGTGCCAGCAGTGAATATGTAGGACAGAACCACTACGAGCAGTACTTC

v_call: TRBV15
d_call: .
j_call: TRBJ2-7
clone_size: .
cdr3_aa: CATSRDPSYEQYF
cdr3_nt: TGTGCCACCAGCAGAGACCCCTCGTACGAGCAGTACTTC

v_call: TRBV7-9
d_call: TRBD1
j_call: TRBJ1-2
clone_size: .
cdr3_aa: CASSPRTGVYGYTF
cdr3_nt: TGTGCCAGCAGCCCCCGGACAGGGGTATATGGCTACACCTTC

v_call: TRBV19
d_call: TRBD1
j_call: TRBJ2-3
clone_size: .
cdr3_aa: CASSSDRGLDTQYF
cdr3_nt: TGTGCCAGTAGTTCAGACAGGGGGCTGGATACGCAGTATTTT

v_call: TRBV7-2
d_call: TRBD1
j_call: TRBJ2-2
clone_size: .
cdr3_aa: CASSKETGYSAGELFF
cdr3_nt: TGTGCCAGCAGCAAAGAGACAGGGTATTCGGCCGGGGAGCTGTTTTTT

v_call: TRBV11-3
d_call: TRBD2
j_call: TRBJ2-1
clone_size: .
cdr3_aa: CASNLGTSGVYNEQFF
cdr3_nt: TGTGCCAGCAACTTAGGAACTAGCGGAGTCTACAATGAGCAGTTCTTC

v_call: TRBV6-6
d_call: .
j_call: TRBJ1-4
clone_size: .
cdr3_aa: CASSPWGPSRANEKLFF
cdr3_nt: TGTGCCAGCAGTCCCTGGGGGCCGAGCAGAGCTAATGAAAAACTGTTTTTT

v_call: TRBV29-1
d_call: .
j_call: TRBJ1-2
clone_size: once
cdr3_aa: CSVEERDGRGGYTF
cdr3_nt: TGCAGCGTTGAAGAGCGGGACGGGAGGGGTGGCTACACCTTC

v_call: TRBV5-1
d_call: TRBD2
j_call: TRBJ2-1
clone_size: .
cdr3_aa: CASSPGTRNEQFF
cdr3_nt: TGCGCCAGCAGCCCGGGGACTAGAAATGAGCAGTTCTTC

v_call: TRBV25-1
d_call: TRBD1
j_call: TRBJ1-1
clone_size: .
cdr3_aa: CASSGQGPTEAFF
cdr3_nt: TGTGCCAGCAGTGGACAGGGGCCCACTGAAGCTTTCTTT

v_call: TRBV27
d_call: .
j_call: TRBJ2-1
clone_size: .
cdr3_aa: CASSFGLAPSYNEQFF
cdr3_nt: TGTGCCAGCAGTTTCGGGCTAGCTCCTTCCTACAATGAGCAGTTCTTC

v_call: TRBV18
d_call: TRBD2
j_call: TRBJ2-7
clone_size: once
cdr3_aa: CASSPGTSGGYEQYF
cdr3_nt: TGTGCCAGCTCACCAGGGACTAGCGGGGGGTACGAGCAGTACTTC

v_call: TRBV3-1/TRBV3-2
d_call: TRBD1
j_call: TRBJ2-2
clone_size: .
cdr3_aa: CASSPRDRVNTGELFF
cdr3_nt: TGTGCCAGCAGCCCCCGGGACAGGGTAAACACCGGGGAGCTGTTTTTT

v_call: TRBV10-2
d_call: .
j_call: TRBJ1-1
clone_size: once
cdr3_aa: CASSPSAEAFF
cdr3_nt: TGCGCCAGCAGTCCCTCCGCTGAAGCTTTCTTT

v_call: TRBV2
d_call: TRBD1
j_call: TRBJ1-5
clone_size: .
cdr3_aa: CASMLGQGNQPQHF
cdr3_nt: TGTGCCAGCATGCTCGGACAGGGCAATCAGCCCCAGCATTTT

v_call: TRBV7-9
d_call: .
j_call: TRBJ2-7
clone_size: .
cdr3_aa: CASSLAAASYEQYF
cdr3_nt: TGTGCCAGCAGCTTAGCGGCGGCCTCCTACGAGCAGTACTTC

v_call: TRBV5-1
d_call: .
j_call: TRBJ1-3
clone_size: .
cdr3_aa: CASSLVPLGDSGNTIYF
cdr3_nt: TGCGCCAGCAGCTTGGTACCGCTGGGAGACTCTGGAAACACCATATATTTT

v_call: TRBV4-2
d_call: TRBD2
j_call: TRBJ2-7
clone_size: few
cdr3_aa: CASSHRTTLAGGLYEQYF
cdr3_nt: TGTGCCAGCAGCCACCGGACTACCCTAGCGGGAGGCCTCTACGAGCAGTACTTC

v_call: TRBV24-1
d_call: TRBD2
j_call: TRBJ2-1
clone_size: .
cdr3_aa: CATSDISGRAGWNEQFF
cdr3_nt: TGTGCCACCAGTGATATTAGCGGGAGGGCGGGTTGGAATGAGCAGTTCTTC

v_call: TRBV7-9
d_call: .
j_call: TRBJ1-6
clone_size: many
cdr3_aa: CASAKDRNSYNSPLHF
cdr3_nt: TGTGCCAGCGCCAAGGACAGAAACTCCTATAATTCACCCCTCCACTTT